Below are 22 T cell receptor beta chains sequenced from a single sample in a study of EBV T-cell therapy then PD-1 blockade in nasopharyngeal carcinoma. Sequenced by immunoSEQ multiplex PCR; TCRdb stores in-frame clones only, minus some. This repertoire shows about 20,000 clones, about 86% found once; its top ten account for 30% to 35%. Time point given: 266 days after commencement of treatment, after nivolumab therapy. Treatment here: AdE1-LMPpoly-expanded autologous EBV-specific T-cell therapy followed by anti-PD-1 nivolumab. Their recognized antigens are unknown. This sample comprised CD8+ T cells from blood, obtained around day 300 from a patient whose treatment included autologous EBV-specific T cells and nivolumab. The receptor set was obtained from a man in his forties or fifties with nasopharyngeal carcinoma.

The chain recombines TRBV6-6 with TRBJ1-1; tentative D call: TRBD1 (5 bases). There are 13 residues in the CDR3. Trimming stripped 5 bases from V and 7 bases from J, with 14 bases between. In germline, CDR1 is MNHNY, CDR2 SVGAGI (reference sequence). This chain's CDR3 is CASSGAMGDEAFF. The CDR3 DNA reads TGTGCCAGCAGTGGGGCTATGGGGGATGAAGCTTTCTTT.

CDR3 loop: CAITGGGAHSGNTIYF. The CDR3 DNA follows: TGTGCCATCACCGGTGGTGGGGCCCACTCTGGAAACACCATATATTTT. The J gene is TRBJ1-3, the V gene TRBV10-3, with a tentative D call TRBD1 (5 bases). The CDR3 consists of 16 residues. Trimming cost V 7 bases and J 0 bases, with 16 bases left between them. Germline V CDR1 and CDR2: ENHRY, SYGVKD.

The V and J genes are TRBV7-6 and TRBJ1-4; 10 bases line up with TRBD1. The CDR3 has 16 amino acids. The germline V gene encodes CDR1 SGHVS and CDR2 FNYEAQ. V was pared by 4 bases and J by 6 bases, with 8 bases of the junction left unmatched. The CDR3 loop reads CASSSGQGMADEKLFF. CDR3 DNA: TGTGCCAGCAGCTCGGGACAGGGGATGGCGGATGAAAAACTGTTTTTT.

The J gene is TRBJ1-1, the V gene TRBV29-1, with D unresolved. Germline V gene data show CDR1 as SQVTM and CDR2 as ANQGSEA. V was pared by 7 bases and J by 1 base, with 10 bases between. This CDR3 contains 12 residues. The CDR3 DNA reads as TGCAGCGGCGAGGTGGAGAACACTGAAGCTTTCTTT. It translates to CSGEVENTEAFF.

This chain links TRBV9 with TRBJ2-1, with TRBD2 identical over 10 bases. Losses at the gene ends were 4 bases for V and 9 bases for J; bases not matched to a gene: 10. This CDR3 contains 15 residues. Germline V gene sequence: CDR1 SGDLS, CDR2 YYNGEE. Written as DNA, the CDR3 is TGTGCCAGCAGCTCCCAAGCGGGGGGGTTAGGTGAGCAGTTCTTC. This encodes CASSSQAGGLGEQFF.

This chain uses TRBV18 with TRBJ1-1; a possible D gene is TRBD1 (5 bases). The CDR3 sequence is 15 residues long. CDR1 KGHSH and CDR2 LQKENI come from the germline V gene. V was trimmed by 0 bases and J by 4 bases, leaving 12 bases between them. CDR3 sequence reads: CASSPPNGAITEAFF. CDR3 nucleotides: TGTGCCAGCTCACCACCGAATGGGGCGATCACTGAAGCTTTCTTT.

This clone was seen only once. The rearrangement links TRBV25-1 to TRBJ2-7; tentatively, D is TRBD1 (6 bases). The CDR3 runs to 13 residues. The germline V gene encodes CDR1 MGHDK and CDR2 SYGVNS. Between the trimmed V and J ends, which lost 3 bases and 5 bases, there was a span of 11 bases. Here the CDR3 DNA reads TGTGCCAGCAGTGATACAGGGTGGAACGAGCAGTACTTC. The encoded protein is CASSDTGWNEQYF.

This chain links TRBV3-1 (or the pseudogene TRBV3-2) with TRBJ1-1; perhaps TRBD1 as D (5 bases). V shed 4 bases and J shed 0 bases, with 18 bases lying between them. The CDR3 spans 17 residues. The germline gives CDR1 LGHDT, CDR2 YNNKEL (reference sequence). The CDR3 DNA is TGTGCCAGCAGCCCTCCACCCCTCGACAGAATGAACACTGAAGCTTTCTTT. This translates into CASSPPPLDRMNTEAFF.

This chain uses TRBV5-4 with TRBJ1-2; D uncertain. The V end lost 0 bases, the J end lost 7 bases, and 10 bases lay between the germline ends. The CDR3 totals 13 residues. Germline V gene lookup returns CDR1 SGHNT and CDR2 YYREEE (reference sequence). The CDR3, as DNA: TGTGCCAGCAGCTTGGGGCCGGTGGGTGGCTACACCTTC. Its protein product is CASSLGPVGGYTF. Looking up the rest from reference TRBV5-4 and TRBJ1-2 gives the full variable domain: ETGVTQSPTHLIKTRGQQVTLRCSSQSGHNTVSWYQQALGQGPQFIFQYYREEENGRGNFPPRFSGLQFPNYSSELNVNALELDDSALYLCASSLGPVGGYTFGSGTRLTVV.

This clone appeared a few times. The V call is TRBV6-5, the J call TRBJ2-6; tentative D call: TRBD1 (5 bases). Germline V gene data show CDR1 as MNHEY and CDR2 as SVGAGI. CDR3 size: 16 residues. Trimming stripped 3 bases from V and 0 bases from J, with 9 bases between. CDR3 bases: TGTGCCAGCAGTTATCAGGGTACCTCTGGGGCCAACGTCCTGACTTTC. This translates into CASSYQGTSGANVLTF.

The chain uses TRBV9 and TRBJ2-6; 8 bases map to TRBD1. Germline V gene data show CDR1 as SGDLS and CDR2 as YYNGEE. The CDR3 spans 19 residues. J lost 0 bases, V lost 0 bases, and 8 bases had no gene match. In DNA, the CDR3 is TGTGCCAGCAGCGTAGCCCGGACAGGGCCCTACTCTGGGGCCAACGTCCTGACTTTC. Amino acid sequence: CASSVARTGPYSGANVLTF.

The chain recombines TRBV29-1 with TRBJ2-3, with TRBD1 as a possible D gene (6 bases). V gave up 6 bases and J gave up 3 bases, with 16 bases separating them. CDR1 and CDR2 from the germline V gene are SQVTM and ANQGSEA. The CDR3 is 14 residues long. This chain's CDR3 is CSVVTGMRTDTQYF. CDR3 coding DNA: TGCAGCGTCGTAACAGGGATGAGGACAGATACGCAGTATTTT.

The sample holds a few counts of this clone. The J gene is TRBJ2-7, the V gene TRBV12-3 or TRBV12-4; the D is unclear. CDR3 length: 13 amino acids. The V end was cut by 3 bases, the J end by 7 bases, with 13 bases between. The chain's CDR3 is CASSFGNSGEQYF. Here the CDR3 DNA reads TGTGCCAGCAGTTTTGGAAACTCAGGAGAGCAGTACTTC.

About this clone: One junction end disagrees with the germline gene, perhaps due to a read error. The CDR3: CASSLSAYSAAAF. CDR3 sequence (DNA): TGTGCCAGCAGCTTAAGTGCCTACAGCGCCGCTGCCTTC. The chain joins TRBV7-8 to TRBJ1-2, with unresolved D. The CDR3 length is 13 residues. Germline CDR1 reads SGHVS; CDR2 reads FQNEAQ.

A few counts support this clone. This rearrangement joins TRBV15 to TRBJ2-1; TRBD2 agrees at 11 bases. The germline V gene encodes CDR1 LNHNV and CDR2 YYDKDF (reference sequence). The CDR3 is 17 residues long. The J segment lost 4 bases and the V segment lost 0 bases, leaving 5 bases of the junction unmatched. Here the CDR3 DNA reads TGTGCCACCAGCAGAGATAGGCTAGCGGGGGGATACAATGAGCAGTTCTTC. Encoded protein: CATSRDRLAGGYNEQFF.

The CDR3 bases are TGTGCCAGTAGTATAACCCACCTCGTGAGGGGTAAGCAGTATTTT. As protein: CASSITHLVRGKQYF. The rearrangement joins TRBV19 to TRBJ2-3; D might be TRBD1 or TRBD2, each matching 5 bases. Germline V gene sequence: CDR1 LNHDA, CDR2 SQIVND (reference sequence). V lost 2 bases and J lost 11, with 20 bases in between. The CDR3 contains 15 residues.

V gene TRBV7-3 combines with J gene TRBJ2-5, with 8 bases fitting TRBD2. V trimming: 4 bases; J trimming: 8 bases; junction bases outside the gene matches: 3. Germline V lookup: CDR1 SGHTA, CDR2 FQGTGA. The CDR3 spans 12 residues. The CDR3 DNA follows: TGTGCCAGCAGCTCCGGGGGGGATACCCAGTACTTC. It codes for CASSSGGDTQYF.

The gene calls are TRBV7-9 and TRBJ1-4; maybe TRBD1 (6 bases). V gave up 5 bases and J gave up 2 bases, with 15 bases separating them. CDR3 length: 16 residues. Germline assignment: CDR1 SEHNR and CDR2 FQNEAQ (reference sequence). CDR3 sequence reads: CASSPTDSSTNEKLFF. The CDR3 nucleotides are TGTGCCAGCAGCCCTACGGACAGCTCGACTAATGAAAAACTGTTTTTT.

V usage is TRBV28 and J usage is TRBJ1-5; D is unclear. The CDR3 runs 14 residues. The V gene lost 4 bases and the J gene lost 3 bases, with 10 bases spanning the gap. Germline V gene lookup returns CDR1 MDHEN and CDR2 SYDVKM. The CDR3 bases are TGTGCCAGCAGTTCATTTCAGATCAATCAGCCCCAGCATTTT. This codes for CASSSFQINQPQHF.

This sequence joins TRBV7-9 and TRBJ2-3; D remains ambiguous. There are 15 residues in the CDR3. Trimming stripped 0 bases from V and 2 bases from J, with 9 bases between. Germline CDR1 SEHNR, CDR2 FQNEAQ (reference sequence). The CDR3 is CASSLAIRPTDTQYF. CDR3 sequence (DNA): TGTGCCAGCAGCTTAGCCATCCGACCCACAGATACGCAGTATTTT.

This clone has just one count. This chain links TRBV20-1 with TRBJ2-7; D is undetermined. The CDR3 is made up of 15 amino acids. Germline loops: CDR1 DFQATT, CDR2 SNEGSKA (reference sequence). V shed 3 bases and J shed 2 bases, with 17 bases lying between them. CDR3 DNA: TGCAGTGCTAGTAAGGTGGTCCCCGCTACCTACGAGCAGTACTTC. As protein: CSASKVVPATYEQYF.

V usage is TRBV6-4 and J usage is TRBJ2-1; 9 positions agree with TRBD2. V shed 4 bases and J 6 bases; nucleotides not matched to a gene: 7. CDR1 is MRHNA and CDR2 is SNTAGT in the germline V gene. The CDR3 is 15 residues long. CDR3 loop: CASSVGSSGANEQFF. The CDR3 DNA reads as TGTGCCAGCAGTGTAGGTTCTAGCGGGGCCAATGAGCAGTTCTTC.